This T cell receptor (beta chain) emerged from a study of T-cell memory formation after mild COVID-19. About the study: TCR clusters mostly belonged to single donors.

The V gene lost 8 bases and the J gene lost 4 bases, with 11 bases spanning the gap. The germline V gene encodes CDR1 MNHNY and CDR2 SVGAGI (reference sequence). The CDR3 spans 13 residues. Findings and limits, study-wide: Clones that contracted from day 15 to 85 were balanced CD4/CD8, while later expanders leaned CD4+. Specificity for SARS-CoV-2 was not confirmed among the second-wave clones peaking on day 37. CD4+ contracting clones were mainly CM and EM; CD8+ ones, EMRA.

TCRdb ran MiXCR on the 5' RACE reads and lists one entry per CDR3 protein. The profile shows approximately 350,000 distinct CDR3 sequences, about an eighth of them singletons. This clonotype came up once. Its target is not known. The rearrangement links TRBV6-6 to TRBJ2-2, with D unresolved. The clonotype was recovered from a man aged 18 to 29 who had mild COVID-19 (a few samples of this study predate the infection). Cell type and time point are not known. The specimen sequenced was PBMCs or a T cell subset sorted from them (not recorded which). CDR3 residues: CASVRVVTGELFF. The CDR3 bases are TGTGCCAGCGTTCGGGTTGTCACCGGGGAGCTGTTTTTT.